The sequence of this T cell receptor beta chain was determined in a study of CD8 T cells in ankylosing spondylitis. Regarding the study as a whole: What appeared characteristic of ankylosing spondylitis blood was a TCR beta motif of eight highly homologous variants.

The ends were cut back, 1 base at V and 2 bases at J, with 13 bases in the middle. From germline, CDR1 is MDHEN and CDR2 SYDVKM. The CDR3 has 16 residues. This clonotype was found a few times. Its cognate antigen is unknown. MiXCR was run by TCRdb on the 5' RACE reads, yielding one entry per CDR3 protein. This sample has under 150,000 distinct CDR3 sequences; 15% to 20% occur once, and the top ten carry approximately 33%. The sequenced material came from blood, either unsorted or a sorted T cell fraction (not recorded which). This clonotype was obtained from a male donor with ankylosing spondylitis. The chain links TRBV28 to TRBJ2-3, with D unresolved. CDR3 nucleotide sequence: TGTGCCAGCAGTTTATATGGGGTTAGCTACACAGATACGCAGTATTTT. It codes for CASSLYGVSYTDTQYF.